The T cell receptor (beta chain) under discussion was sequenced for a study of cytomegalovirus exposure and HLA in healthy donors. As for the study in general: Both the roughly 120 validation repertoires and the approximately 640 first-cohort repertoires used the same platform, as reported by a later analysis.

Libraries were prepared by immunoSEQ multiplex PCR; TCRdb keeps only in-frame clonotypes and omits some of them. The sample carries more than 120,000 clones, roughly 89% recorded once. Turning to this clone: Its antigen is undetermined.

Points from the study as a whole: Generally TCR sequences proved uncommon, though certain public TCRs appeared in numerous donors. First-cohort TCR clusters were later found to tend to co-occur in the approximately 110 validation repertoires.

The CDR3 covers 13 residues. V shed 8 bases and J shed 1 base, with 11 bases lying between them. Germline V gives CDR1 LNHDA, CDR2 SQIVND (reference sequence). The chain couples TRBV19 to TRBJ1-2; TRBD1 is a possible D gene (6 bases). Material: PBMCs. This TCR came from a man aged 18 to 30 in good health and CMV-seropositive. For the CDR3, the DNA is TGTGCCAGTGAGGACAGACTTAACTATGGCTACACCTTC. Translating it yields CASEDRLNYGYTF.